The 31 T cell receptor beta chains in this list originate from one sample, sequenced in a study of long-term antiretroviral therapy in people with HIV. They ran version v3.0 of the immunoSEQ assay at survey level. Method: immunoSEQ multiplex PCR; TCRdb's copy keeps in-frame clones and lacks some. Among about 35,000 clones listed, over 60% were seen once. Sequences were derived from unsorted PBMCs, sampled 2 years after starting antiretroviral therapy. Receptor source: a woman aged 45 to 65 with HIV.

The V call is TRBV9, the J call TRBJ2-2; the D is unclear. The V end lost 4 bases, the J end lost 2 bases, and 12 bases lay between the germline ends. This CDR3 region has 15 residues. The germline CDR1 and CDR2 sequences are SGDLS and YYNGEE. The CDR3 DNA reads as TGTGCCAGCAGCACCCGGACGGCAAACACCGGGGAGCTGTTTTTT. Protein: CASSTRTANTGELFF.

This clone was picked up a small number of times. This chain joins TRBV5-1 and TRBJ1-2, with D unclear. Deletions cut 1 base from V and 8 bases from J, with 15 bases between. CDR3 length: 14 amino acids. From germline, CDR1 is SGHRS and CDR2 YFSETQ. The CDR3, as DNA: TGCGCCAGCAGCTTGTCCTCCCCGTTTTCCGGCTACACCTTC. It yields the protein CASSLSSPFSGYTF.

This clone is termed medium-sized. The V and J genes are TRBV18 and TRBJ1-1; D remains ambiguous. V was cut by 4 bases and J by 1 base, with 10 bases left in between. This CDR3 contains 14 residues. Germline CDR1 is KGHSH and CDR2 is LQKENI. Here the CDR3 reads CASSRTTGNTEAFF. CDR3 bases: TGTGCCAGCTCACGTACTACCGGGAACACTGAAGCTTTCTTT.

The chain links TRBV6-5 to TRBJ2-7; tentative D call: TRBD2 (6 bases). V was shortened by 3 bases and J by 6 bases, with 12 bases between the two germline ends. This CDR3 is built from 13 residues. Germline assignment: CDR1 MNHEY and CDR2 SVGAGI. CDR3 DNA sequence: TGTGCCAGCAGTTATCTGCGGGATCTCGAGCAGTACGTC. It is translated as CASSYLRDLEQYV.

This clone turned up a few times. This chain connects TRBV7-9 to TRBJ1-3; no clear D gene. Trimming took 5 bases from V and 3 from J, leaving 23 bases between them. This CDR3 is 18 amino acids long. CDR1 is SEHNR, CDR2 FQNEAQ, per germline (reference sequence). The CDR3 here is CASSPSFSHNGDGNTIYF. The CDR3 nucleotides are TGTGCCAGCAGCCCTTCCTTCTCCCATAACGGGGATGGAAACACCATATATTTT.

The chain couples TRBV2 to TRBJ2-1; D remains unclear. V was pared by 10 bases and J by 6 bases, with 13 bases between. CDR1 and CDR2 (germline): SNHLY, FYNNEI. The CDR3 contains 12 residues. The CDR3 reads CATRQTGNEQFF. As DNA, the CDR3 is TGTGCCACACGACAAACGGGCAATGAGCAGTTCTTC.

The V call is TRBV27, the J call TRBJ2-1; D possibly uses TRBD1 or TRBD2 (5 bases each). From germline, CDR1 is MNHEY and CDR2 SMNVEV (reference sequence). This CDR3 has 12 residues. Trimming removed 6 bases at V and 8 bases at J, with 11 bases between. CDR3 loop: CASRHRDHEQFF. For the CDR3, the DNA is TGTGCCAGCAGGCACCGGGACCATGAGCAGTTCTTC.

The chain carries TRBV29-1 and TRBJ1-1, with unresolved D. This CDR3 comprises 11 residues. Germline CDR1 and CDR2: SQVTM and ANQGSEA. V lost 1 base to trimming and J lost 0 bases, with 0 bases between them. The CDR3 loop reads CSVEVNTEAFF. The CDR3 bases are TGCAGCGTTGAAGTGAACACTGAAGCTTTCTTT.

This clone occurred once. CDR3 sequence reads: CASSEYNLRGGEQFF. In DNA, the CDR3 is TGTGCCAGCAGTGAATATAACCTACGAGGGGGTGAGCAGTTCTTC. The gene calls are TRBV25-1 and TRBJ2-1; a weak D match, TRBD1 (6 bases). The CDR3 has 15 amino acids. V was cut by 0 bases and J by 9 bases, with 15 bases left in between. CDR1 and CDR2 from the germline V gene are MGHDK and SYGVNS.

The genes are TRBV12-5 and TRBJ2-5; 7 nucleotides match TRBD1. This CDR3 has 16 residues. CDR1 and CDR2 (germline): LGHNT, FRNRAP. Trimming cost V 0 bases and J 5 bases; bases outside gene matches: 9. CDR3 nucleotide sequence: TGTGCTAGTGGTTTGGTAGAGGGGGCGCGAGAGGAGACCCAGTACTTC. Translation: CASGLVEGAREETQYF.

V usage is TRBV5-4 and J usage is TRBJ1-1; D is perhaps TRBD1 (6 bases). This CDR3 contains 15 residues. The V gene lost 4 bases and the J gene lost 0 bases, with 13 bases spanning the gap. Germline CDR1 SGHNT, CDR2 YYREEE (reference sequence). CDR3 residues: CASSPQRGMNTEAFF. The CDR3 nucleotides are TGTGCCAGCAGCCCTCAGAGGGGGATGAACACTGAAGCTTTCTTT.

The V and J genes are TRBV4-1 and TRBJ1-2, with D hard to call. This CDR3 has 15 amino acids. CDR1 is MGHRA, CDR2 YSYEKL, per germline. Trimming shortened V by 0 bases and J by 4 bases, and 12 bases separated the two germline ends. CDR3 nucleotides: TGCGCCAGCAGCCAAGATCAACGGGAACCCTATGGCTACACCTTC. Encoded protein: CASSQDQREPYGYTF.

The DNA of the CDR3 is TGCAGTGCTAGGTTGGCAGATACGCAGTATTTT. Translating it yields CSARLADTQYF. The rearrangement uses TRBV20-1 and TRBJ2-3; D uncertain. CDR1 and CDR2 (germline): DFQATT, SNEGSKA (reference sequence). The length of the CDR3 is 11 residues. The V end lost 3 bases, the J end lost 4 bases, and 5 bases lay between the germline ends.

J is TRBJ2-1 and V is TRBV6-5, with D possibly being TRBD1 or TRBD2 (5 bases each). Germline CDR1 and CDR2: MNHEY and SVGAGI. Trimming left V 5 bases short and J 4 bases short, with 9 bases between. The CDR3 runs 13 residues. The CDR3 here is CASSRDGYNEQFF. The CDR3 bases are TGTGCCAGCAGTCGGGACGGATACAATGAGCAGTTCTTC.

The J gene is TRBJ2-5, the V gene TRBV29-1; D unresolved. The J call is in doubt because the DNA end fits TRBJ2-7 better. Germline V lookup: CDR1 SQVTM, CDR2 ANQGSEA. The CDR3 has 12 residues. As DNA, the CDR3 is TGCAGCGTTGAAGACAAATCCTACGAGCAGTACTTC. Encoded protein: CSVEDKSYEQYF.

The rearrangement uses TRBV6-6 and TRBJ2-1, with TRBD1 matching 10 bases. The V and J ends lost 4 bases and 4 bases, in that order; junction bases with no gene match: 7. Germline V gene sequence: CDR1 MNHNY, CDR2 SVGAGI (reference sequence). The CDR3 extends over 16 amino acids. The CDR3 here is CASSFPRDRGYNEQFF. CDR3 nucleotides: TGTGCCAGCAGTTTCCCCCGGGACAGGGGTTACAATGAGCAGTTCTTC.

This clone has just one count. The V and J genes are TRBV18 and TRBJ1-1, with D unclear. CDR3 size: 14 residues. The V gene lost 3 bases and the J gene lost 1 base, with 9 bases spanning the gap. Germline V gene lookup returns CDR1 KGHSH and CDR2 LQKENI. The CDR3 sequence: CASSPIEQNTEAFF. Written as DNA, the CDR3 is TGTGCCAGCTCACCGATAGAACAGAACACTGAAGCTTTCTTT.

The chain uses TRBV27 and TRBJ2-2; 8 bases line up with TRBD1. In germline, CDR1 is MNHEY, CDR2 SMNVEV (reference sequence). V shed 2 bases, J shed 0 bases, and the junction held 5 bases outside the gene matches. The CDR3 consists of 17 residues. CDR3 sequence (DNA): TGTGCCAGCAGTTTAGACCAGGGGGCGCCGAACACCGGGGAGCTGTTTTTT. Translating it yields CASSLDQGAPNTGELFF.

This chain links TRBV4-1 with TRBJ1-5, with D possibly matching TRBD1 (6 bases). V lost 1 base and J 0 bases, leaving 13 bases between the germline ends. Per germline, CDR1 MGHRA and CDR2 YSYEKL. The CDR3 runs 17 residues. The CDR3, as DNA: TGCGCCAGCAGCCAAGTAGGGACACTGGCTAGCAATCAGCCCCAGCATTTT. It translates to CASSQVGTLASNQPQHF.

J is TRBJ1-1 and V is TRBV15; unclear D gene. Germline CDR1 LNHNV, CDR2 YYDKDF (reference sequence). V was cut by 5 bases and J by 11 bases, with 12 bases left in between. CDR3 length: 11 residues. CDR3 sequence: CATSLGPSAFF. The CDR3 nucleotides read TGTGCCACCAGCCTTGGACCCAGCGCTTTCTTT.

The chain recombines TRBV14 with TRBJ1-3, with D unresolved. V lost 5 bases to trimming and J lost 3 bases, with 2 bases between them. The CDR3 has 11 residues. Germline CDR1 reads SGHDN; CDR2 reads FVKESK. CDR3 sequence: CASSNGNTIYF. CDR3 DNA sequence: TGTGCCAGCAGCAATGGAAACACCATATATTTT. Full variable domain (missing parts from reference TRBV14 and TRBJ1-3): EAGVTQFPSHSVIEKGQTVTLRCDPISGHDNLYWYRRVMGKEIKFLLHFVKESKQDESGMPNNRFLAERTGGTYSTLKVQPAELEDSGVYFCASSNGNTIYFGEGSWLTVV.

This chain joins TRBV2 and TRBJ2-5; a possible D gene is TRBD2 (5 bases). The ends were cut back, 1 base at V and 5 bases at J, with 8 bases in the middle. CDR1 is SNHLY, CDR2 FYNNEI, per germline. The CDR3 totals 13 residues. CDR3 sequence (DNA): TGTGCCAGCAGTGAAGGAGGGCGCGAGACCCAGTACTTC. Amino acids: CASSEGGRETQYF.

The chain joins TRBV21-1 to TRBJ1-4. TRBV21-1 is annotated as a pseudogene. This CDR3 is built from 13 residues. The CDR3 DNA reads as TGTGCCAGCAGCAAGTCCTGCGGTGAAAAACTGTTTTTT. Its protein is CASSKSCGEKLFF.

V usage is TRBV6-6 and J usage is TRBJ1-1; D uncertain. Trimming took 2 bases from V and 6 from J, leaving 13 bases between them. The CDR3 length is 14 residues. The V gene's germline CDR1 is MNHNY and CDR2 SVGAGI (reference sequence). CDR3 protein: CASSYAQGEPEAFF. The DNA for the CDR3 is TGTGCCAGCAGTTACGCCCAAGGCGAACCTGAAGCTTTCTTT.

This sequence joins TRBV5-1 and TRBJ2-6; maybe TRBD1 (5 bases). This CDR3 region has 16 residues. Germline-derived CDR1 and CDR2 are SGHRS and YFSETQ. V shed 0 bases and J shed 0 bases, with 7 bases lying between them. In DNA, the CDR3 is TGCGCCAGCAGCTTGGGACAGAACTCTGGGGCCAACGTCCTGACTTTC. Translating it yields CASSLGQNSGANVLTF.

The gene calls are TRBV6-5 and TRBJ1-3; D call uncertain. Germline V gene data show CDR1 as MNHEY and CDR2 as SVGAGI. Deletions cut 4 bases from V and 4 bases from J, with 11 bases between. The CDR3 has 14 residues. DNA for the CDR3: TGTGCCAGCAGTTCCCGGAGGTCCGGAAACACCATATATTTT. It yields the protein CASSSRRSGNTIYF.

The table lists this clone with a few counts. This sequence joins TRBV6-5 and TRBJ2-2, with 9 bases lining up with TRBD2. This CDR3 is 15 amino acids long. Germline V lookup: CDR1 MNHEY, CDR2 SVGAGI. V lost 7 bases, J lost 5 bases, and 8 bases stayed unmatched. CDR3 amino acids: CASTGTSGHTGELFF. The CDR3 bases are TGTGCCAGCACTGGCACTAGCGGGCATACCGGGGAGCTGTTTTTT.

The chain has TRBV20-1 and TRBJ1-2; D not certain. The germline CDR1 and CDR2 sequences are DFQATT and SNEGSKA (reference sequence). Deletions cut 6 bases from V and 7 bases from J, with 12 bases between. This CDR3 has 11 residues. The CDR3 sequence is CSAPEPFGYTF. The CDR3 bases are TGCAGTGCCCCAGAACCTTTTGGCTACACCTTC.

The chain couples TRBV18 to TRBJ2-3; D gene ambiguous. V lost 6 bases and J lost 0, with 4 bases in between. This CDR3 is 12 amino acids long. CDR1 is KGHSH, CDR2 LQKENI, per germline. This CDR3 is CASSPSTDTQYF. CDR3 nucleotides: TGTGCCAGCTCTCCGAGCACAGATACGCAGTATTTT.

The chain combines TRBV18 with TRBJ1-2, with 7 bases identical to TRBD1. The V gene's germline CDR1 is KGHSH and CDR2 LQKENI. This CDR3 region has 13 residues. Trimming at V came to 3 bases and at J to 8 bases, leaving 6 bases not matched to a gene. For the CDR3, the DNA is TGTGCCAGCTCACCGACAGGGACGGGAGGCTACACCTTC. Translated, it gives CASSPTGTGGYTF.

The gene calls are TRBV7-2 and TRBJ1-1; D is unresolved. The V gene's germline CDR1 is SGHTA and CDR2 FQGNSA. This CDR3 has 16 residues. V was clipped by 2 bases and J by 3 bases, with 16 bases between them. The CDR3 nucleotides are TGTGCCAGCAGCTTAAGACGGGTTCCTCTTGACACTGAAGCTTTCTTT. Translation gives CASSLRRVPLDTEAFF.